This TCR beta chain was sequenced in a study of OX40 agonist ivuxolimab in advanced cancers. Background for the entire study: Ivuxolimab, which targeted the costimulatory receptor OX40 (CD134), was an agonistic, fully human IgG2 monoclonal antibody. Among the roughly 50 dose-escalation patients, some 20 had hepatocellular carcinoma, 15 or so melanoma, 9 renal cell carcinoma and 9 head and neck cancer. In the dose-escalation cohort, roughly four fifths of patients were male, and the mean age was around 60 years, with a range of about 23 to 80. Peripheral TCRbeta sequencing aimed to test whether ivuxolimab altered TCR sequence diversity and caused clonal T-cell expansion. Patients were allowed to have had prior anti-PD-1, anti-PD-L1 or anti-CTLA-4 therapy, and approximately 43% of the dose-escalation patients had previously received checkpoint inhibitors. Intravenous ivuxolimab was administered to patients every 2 weeks at six dose levels: 0.01, 0.1, 0.3, 1.5, 3 and 10 mg/kg. The paper describes the monotherapy dose-escalation part (N of about 57 patients) of the phase I trial of ivuxolimab. Partial responses occurred in three dose-escalation patients: two with cutaneous melanoma and one with hepatocellular carcinoma.

In the case of this clone: Its antigen is unknown. No per-base quality is available; no much larger clone lies one base away.

For sequencing of the TCRbeta CDR3 region, genomic DNA was extracted from the sorted cells. The immunoSEQ Assay was used to sequence the TCRbeta CDR3 regions. This is the immuneACCESS table as TCRdb keeps it, with only in-frame sequences that have V and J called. A part of the clones is gone; compared with another copy, unresolved V genes explain less than half, and the rest is unexplained. This sample comprises almost 85,000 clones, about 88% of them detected only once. In total, the top ten clones hold around 0.19% of the sample. Findings and caveats that apply to the study as a whole: At doses from 0.1 to 3.0 mg/kg, clonal expansion was seen in both CD4+ and CD8+ blood T cells between baseline and week 6. On average, CD8+ T cells showed more expanded clones than CD4+ T cells after ivuxolimab. The antigen specificity of the peripheral T cells that underwent clonal expansion was not determined. Low levels of normalized T-cell clonal expansion were also shown by some nonresponding patients. In partial responders in the 0.1-3.0 mg/kg groups, normalized peripheral clonal expansion was found to be among the lowest, especially among CD8+ T cells.

The trial excluded patients who had a history of autoimmune disease or who were on systemic immunosuppression. Peripheral blood for TCR sequencing was collected from all dose cohorts at baseline, on cycle 4 day 1, and on cycle 7 day 1. Samples came from an open-label, multicenter, first-in-human phase I dose-escalation trial of ivuxolimab. Adults with locally advanced or metastatic melanoma, renal cell, hepatocellular, or head and neck squamous cell carcinoma were enrolled in the trial. Before TCR sequencing, CD4+ T cells and CD8+ T cells were sorted from peripheral blood as separate populations. The TCR was taken from an adult with an advanced solid tumor such as melanoma, head and neck, liver or kidney cancer. Sequencing used CD4+ or CD8+ T cells sorted from blood, obtained in a trial of the OX40 agonist ivuxolimab.

Here is the DNA: TGTGCCAGCAGCGTGGGCGGGGGACAGGGGCCCCTCGAGTGGTACTTC. It specifies CASSVGGGQGPLEWYF. Recombination connected TRBV5-4 to TRBJ2-7; the junction holds 10 bases that match TRBD1. The germline V gene (reference sequence) provides CDR1 SGHNT and CDR2 YYREEE. Counted from cysteine to phenylalanine, this CDR3 has 16 amino acids. The CDR3 DNA has 48 bases and is translated from base 1. The junction shows trimming of 4 bases on V and 12 bases on J, and the gene matches do not reach 19 bases of it.